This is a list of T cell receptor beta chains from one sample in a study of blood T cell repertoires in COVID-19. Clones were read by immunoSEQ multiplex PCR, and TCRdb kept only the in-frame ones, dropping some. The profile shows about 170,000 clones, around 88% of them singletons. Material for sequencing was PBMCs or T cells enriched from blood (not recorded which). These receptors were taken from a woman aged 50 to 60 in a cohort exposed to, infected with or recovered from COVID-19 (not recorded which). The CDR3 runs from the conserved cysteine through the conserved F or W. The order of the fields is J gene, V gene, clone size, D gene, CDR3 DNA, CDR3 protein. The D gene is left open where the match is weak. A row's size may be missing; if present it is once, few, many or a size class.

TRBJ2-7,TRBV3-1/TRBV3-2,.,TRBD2,TGTGCCAGCAGCCAAGGGGGGGCTAGCGGGACCTACGAGCAGTACTTC,CASSQGGASGTYEQYF
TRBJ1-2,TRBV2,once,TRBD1,TGTGCCAGCAGAGGACAGGGGACATATGGCTACACCTTC,CASRGQGTYGYTF
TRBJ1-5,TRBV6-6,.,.,TGTGCCAGCAGTACCTGGACTACCCTTAATCAGCCCCAGCATTTT,CASSTWTTLNQPQHF
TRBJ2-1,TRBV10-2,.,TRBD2,TGCGCCAGCAGGGGAGGGGCCCTTACCTACAATGAGCAGTTCTTC,CASRGGALTYNEQFF
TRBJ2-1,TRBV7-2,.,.,TGTGCCAGCAGCTTAGAAGGGGGCAATGAGCAGTTCTTC,CASSLEGGNEQFF
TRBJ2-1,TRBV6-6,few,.,TGTGCCAGTCGAATAAACTCCGTGGATGAGCAGTTCTTC,CASRINSVDEQFF
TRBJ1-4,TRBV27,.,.,TGTGCCAGCAGTTCAGGGCTTACTAATGAAAAACTGTTTTTT,CASSSGLTNEKLFF
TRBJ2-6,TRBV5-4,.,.,TGTGCCAGCAGCCCGTCGGGTGGGGCCAACGTCCTGACTTTC,CASSPSGGANVLTF
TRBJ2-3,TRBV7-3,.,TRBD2,TGTGCCAGCAGCTTATACGGGACTAGCGGGTCTAGCACAGATACGCAGTATTTT,CASSLYGTSGSSTDTQYF
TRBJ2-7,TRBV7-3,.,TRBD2,TGTGCCAGCAGCAAACTAGCGGGAGTGTACGAGCAGTACTTC,CASSKLAGVYEQYF
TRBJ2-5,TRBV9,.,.,TGTGCCAGCAGCGAGGGGCGGGACTTCTCACAAGAGACCCAGTACTTC,CASSEGRDFSQETQYF
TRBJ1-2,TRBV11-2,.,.,TGTGCCAGCAGCTTAGCTCCTGGCGGGTACTATGGCTACACCTTC,CASSLAPGGYYGYTF
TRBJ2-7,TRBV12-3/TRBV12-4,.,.,TGTGCCAGCAGTTTAGCAGGGGGCGAGCAGTACTTC,CASSLAGGEQYF
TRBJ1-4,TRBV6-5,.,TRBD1,TGTGCCAGCAGTTATCGGACAGGGGGTGAAAAACTGTTTTTT,CASSYRTGGEKLFF
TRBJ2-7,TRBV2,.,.,TGTGCCAGCAAGCTGGAGTCAAGGAGTCACGAGCAGTACTTC,CASKLESRSHEQYF
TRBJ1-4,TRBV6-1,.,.,TGTGCCAGCAGTGATGGGCTTTTTGGAACGGATGAAAAACTGTTTTTT,CASSDGLFGTDEKLFF
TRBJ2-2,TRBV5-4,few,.,TGTGCCAGCAGTCCACCCAGGACCGGGGAGCTGTTTTTT,CASSPPRTGELFF
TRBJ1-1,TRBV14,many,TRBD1,TGTGCCAGCAGCCATTACGGGACAGAGGTGAACACTGAAGCTTTCTTT,CASSHYGTEVNTEAFF
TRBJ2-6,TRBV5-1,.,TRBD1,TGCGCCAGCAGCCAGGGGACAGCTGGGGCCAACGTCCTGACTTTC,CASSQGTAGANVLTF
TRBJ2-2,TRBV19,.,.,TGTGCCAGTAGTCCAAACCGACAGGGAGGTGACACCGGGGAGCTGTTTTTT,CASSPNRQGGDTGELFF
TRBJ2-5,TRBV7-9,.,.,TGTGCCAGCAGCTTAGCTCCCGGGACTTTAGAGACCCAGTACTTC,CASSLAPGTLETQYF
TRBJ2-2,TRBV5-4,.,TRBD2,TGTGCCACCCAAGCGGGGGGGTTCACCGGGGAGCTGTTTTTT,CATQAGGFTGELFF
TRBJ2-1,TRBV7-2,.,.,TGTGCCAGCAGCTCCCCACAGGGTAGTCCCTACAATGAGCAGTTCTTC,CASSSPQGSPYNEQFF
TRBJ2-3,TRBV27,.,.,TGTGCCAGCAGTTTAAGGGACTCTAGCACAGATACGCAGTATTTT,CASSLRDSSTDTQYF
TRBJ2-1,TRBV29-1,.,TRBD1,TGCAGCGTTGCCCCGGGACAGGGATACAATGAGCAGTTCTTC,CSVAPGQGYNEQFF
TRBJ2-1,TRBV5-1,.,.,TGCGCCAGCAGCCCCCCCGGGTCGGGGCAGTTCTTC,CASSPPGSGQFF
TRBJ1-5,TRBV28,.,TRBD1,TGTGCCAGCAGTCTGGGACAGGGGAATCAGCCCCAGCATTTT,CASSLGQGNQPQHF
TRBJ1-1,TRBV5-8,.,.,TGTGCCAGCAGCTTGACGAGAAACACTGAAGCTTTCTTT,CASSLTRNTEAFF